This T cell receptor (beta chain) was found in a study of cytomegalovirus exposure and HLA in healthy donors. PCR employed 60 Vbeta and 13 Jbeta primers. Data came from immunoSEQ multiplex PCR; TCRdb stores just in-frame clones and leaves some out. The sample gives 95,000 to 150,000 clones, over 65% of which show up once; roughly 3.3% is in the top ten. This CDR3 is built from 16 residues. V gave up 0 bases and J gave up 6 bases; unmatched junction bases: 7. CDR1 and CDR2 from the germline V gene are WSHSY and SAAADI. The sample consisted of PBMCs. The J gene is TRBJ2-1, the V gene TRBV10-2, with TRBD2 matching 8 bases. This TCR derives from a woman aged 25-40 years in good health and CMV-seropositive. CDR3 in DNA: TGCGCCAGCAGTGAGTCGGGGCGGGGGGTCCTCAATGAGCAGTTCTTC. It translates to CASSESGRGVLNEQFF.